This T cell receptor beta chain was identified in a study of T-cell reconstitution after alpha-beta-depleted transplantation in children (dated by TCRdb to about 2016). Notes on the research overall: Using TCR repertoire profiling, the study quantitatively followed how T-cell immune reconstitution unfolded in children after TCRalphabeta/CD19-depleted allogeneic hematopoietic cell transplantation. Paper-wide results and their limitations: The high TCRbeta diversity at day 60 in some patients was ascribed to recipient T cells and intrathymic progenitors that had survived conditioning. Over the following months the frequencies of hyperexpanded clones went down, and after one year T-cell counts and TCRbeta diversity were mostly credited to newly produced T cells. The apparently early recovery of alphabetaT-cell counts about two months after transplant reportedly depended on only several hundred rapidly expanded clones that came from non-depleted graft cells.

Library creation used PCR. These reads were obtained on an Illumina HiSeq 2500. TCR library preparation used molecular barcoding, with unique molecular identifiers applied to normalize quantification of the TCRbeta repertoire. TCRdb applied fastp at Q25 and MiXCR to the public reads, then kept only in-frame beta chains. Rows are unified per CDR3 protein, each entry keeping the most common DNA and genes. This sample comprises fewer than 550,000 distinct CDR3 sequences, under 12% of them detected only once. Together, the top ten hold 2% of the sample. This clonotype was seen more than once but under ten times. This clone's antigen is unknown. No quality values exist for individual bases; no much larger clone is one base distant. Deletion took 3 bases off V and 7 bases off J, with a span of 12 bases between the germline ends. The germline V gene gives CDR1 as SGHAT and CDR2 as FQNNGV. Spanning cysteine to phenylalanine, the CDR3 consists of 13 amino acids. Only the CDR3 portion is preserved as DNA: 39 bases, with reading frame beginning at the first base.

Read against the paper, the sample's treatment or condition label means: allogeneic hematopoietic cell transplantation with graft depleted of TCRalphabeta T cells and CD19 B cells. The children who served as transplant recipients had been given grafts of TCRalphabeta/CD19-depleted allogeneic hematopoietic cells. The clonotype comes from a child aged 2-9 years with inherited bone marrow failure, due to receive a stem cell transplant. The chain employs TRBV11-2 and TRBJ1-1, with the D gene too uncertain to name. The material was PBMCs, obtained before TCRalphabeta/CD19-depleted stem cell transplant. The sequence in DNA is TGTGCCAGCAGCTTCTACCGCGCAGGTGAAGCTTTCTTT. This encodes CASSFYRAGEAFF.